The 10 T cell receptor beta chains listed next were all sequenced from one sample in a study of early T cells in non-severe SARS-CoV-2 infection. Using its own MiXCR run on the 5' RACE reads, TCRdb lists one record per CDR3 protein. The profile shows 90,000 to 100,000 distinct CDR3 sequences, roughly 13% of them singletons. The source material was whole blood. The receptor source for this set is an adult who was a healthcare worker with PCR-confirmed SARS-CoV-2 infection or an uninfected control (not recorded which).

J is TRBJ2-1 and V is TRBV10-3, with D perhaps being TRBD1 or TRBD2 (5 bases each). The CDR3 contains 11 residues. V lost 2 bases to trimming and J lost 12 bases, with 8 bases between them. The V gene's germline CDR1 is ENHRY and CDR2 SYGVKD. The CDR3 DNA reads TGTGCCATCAGTGAGGGGGGTTTGCAGTTCTTC. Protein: CAISEGGLQFF.

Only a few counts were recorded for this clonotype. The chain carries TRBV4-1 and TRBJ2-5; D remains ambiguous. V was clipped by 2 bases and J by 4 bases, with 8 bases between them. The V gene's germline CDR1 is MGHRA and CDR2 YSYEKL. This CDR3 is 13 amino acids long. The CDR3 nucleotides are TGCGCCAGCAGCCAAATCTACGGAGAGACCCAGTACTTC. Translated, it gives CASSQIYGETQYF.

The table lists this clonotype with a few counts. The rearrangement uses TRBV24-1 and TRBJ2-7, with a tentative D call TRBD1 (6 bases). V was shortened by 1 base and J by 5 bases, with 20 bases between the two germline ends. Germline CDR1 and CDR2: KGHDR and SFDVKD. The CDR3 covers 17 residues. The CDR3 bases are TGTGCCACCAGTGATTTCCGACAGGCGTCCCCCCCTGACGAGCAGTACTTC. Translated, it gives CATSDFRQASPPDEQYF.

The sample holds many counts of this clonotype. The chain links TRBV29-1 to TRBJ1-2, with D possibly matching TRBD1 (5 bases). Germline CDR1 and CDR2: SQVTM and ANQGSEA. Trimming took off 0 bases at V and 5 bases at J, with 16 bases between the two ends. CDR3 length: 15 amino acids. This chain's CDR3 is CSVEDREVKGYGYTF. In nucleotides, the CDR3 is TGCAGCGTTGAAGATCGTGAGGTTAAGGGGTATGGCTACACCTTC.

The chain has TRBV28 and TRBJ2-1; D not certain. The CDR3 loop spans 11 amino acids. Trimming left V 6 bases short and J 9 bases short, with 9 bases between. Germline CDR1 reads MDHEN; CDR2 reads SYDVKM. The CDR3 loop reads CASSPDGEQFF. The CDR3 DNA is TGTGCCAGCAGCCCTGACGGTGAGCAGTTCTTC.

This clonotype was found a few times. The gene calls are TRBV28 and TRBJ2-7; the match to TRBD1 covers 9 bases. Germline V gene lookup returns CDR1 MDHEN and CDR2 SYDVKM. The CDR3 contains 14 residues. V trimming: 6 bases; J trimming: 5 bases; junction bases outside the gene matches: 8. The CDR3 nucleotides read TGTGCCAGCAGGGGGACAGGGCGGCCTGACGAGCAGTACTTC. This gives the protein CASRGTGRPDEQYF.

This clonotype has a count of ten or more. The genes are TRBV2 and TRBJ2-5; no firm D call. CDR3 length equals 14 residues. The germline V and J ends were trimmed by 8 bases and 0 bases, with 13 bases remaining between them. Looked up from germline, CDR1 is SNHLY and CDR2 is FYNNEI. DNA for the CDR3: TGTGCCAGCGGAAGAACAATGTACCAAGAGACCCAGTACTTC. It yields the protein CASGRTMYQETQYF.

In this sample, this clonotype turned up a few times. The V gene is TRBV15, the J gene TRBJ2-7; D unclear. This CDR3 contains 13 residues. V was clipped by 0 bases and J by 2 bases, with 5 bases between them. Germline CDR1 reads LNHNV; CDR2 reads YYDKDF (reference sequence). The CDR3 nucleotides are TGTGCCACCAGCAGAGAATGGGCCTACGAGCAGTACTTC. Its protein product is CATSREWAYEQYF.

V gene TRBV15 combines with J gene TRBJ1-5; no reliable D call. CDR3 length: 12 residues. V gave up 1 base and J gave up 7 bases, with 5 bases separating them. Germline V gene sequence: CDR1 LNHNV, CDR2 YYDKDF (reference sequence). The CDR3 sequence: CATSRVGQPQHF. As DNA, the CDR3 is TGTGCCACCAGCAGAGTGGGGCAGCCCCAGCATTTT.

The CDR3 coding sequence is TGTGCCAGCAGTCCTCCGGGTCCCTTAACCTACGAGCAGTACTTC. Amino acid sequence: CASSPPGPLTYEQYF. This chain connects TRBV28 to TRBJ2-7, with D unresolved. Per the germline V gene, CDR1 is MDHEN and CDR2 is SYDVKM. V lost 5 bases and J 2 bases, leaving 16 bases between the germline ends. This CDR3 contains 15 residues.